This TCR beta chain derives from a study of CD4+ T cells in melanoma. General study points: Reportedly, melanoma neoantigen-specific CD4+ T cells showed varied differentiation states.

About this clone: As yet, its antigen is unknown.

Using immunoSEQ multiplex PCR, the repertoire was profiled, and TCRdb retains in-frame clones only, with some absent. The sample lists roughly 3,900 clones, about three quarters occurring once. The CDR3 runs 14 residues. Germline-derived CDR1 and CDR2 are MGHRA and YSYEKL. V lost 4 bases, J lost 3 bases, and 9 bases lay in between. The chain employs TRBV4-1 and TRBJ1-4; tentatively, D is TRBD1 (5 bases). Source material: tumor tissue. This TCR derives from a human donor with melanoma. The CDR3, as DNA: TGCGCCAGCAGCCCGACAGCCCCTAATGAAAAACTGTTTTTT. Translation gives CASSPTAPNEKLFF.